These T cell receptor beta chains were read from a single sample in a study of blood T cell repertoires in COVID-19. Using immunoSEQ multiplex PCR, the repertoire was profiled, and TCRdb retains in-frame clones only, with some absent. The data show about 260,000 clones, 75% to 95% seen once. The sample taken for sequencing was peripheral blood. These receptors were obtained from a person under 35 with COVID-19, enrolled during active disease. CDR3s include the opening cysteine and the closing phenylalanine or tryptophan. A D gene is named only where the DNA matches it firmly. Part of the rows lack a size; the others show once, few, many or a class for expanded clones.

>.|TRBV4-1|TRBD2|TRBJ2-4
CASSQGLAGGGTKNIQYF
TGCGCCAGCAGCCAGGGACTAGCGGGAGGGGGAACCAAAAACATTCAGTACTTC
>.|TRBV2|.|TRBJ2-1
CALQRTSSYNEQFF
TGTGCCCTTCAGCGGACGAGCTCCTACAATGAGCAGTTCTTC
>.|TRBV2|.|TRBJ2-1
CASSGVLTSNEQFF
TGTGCCAGCAGTGGGGTCCTGACAAGCAATGAGCAGTTCTTC
>.|TRBV18|.|TRBJ1-5
CASSLGQSNQPQHF
TGTGCCAGCTCCCTCGGACAGAGCAATCAGCCCCAGCATTTT
>.|TRBV5-4|TRBD1|TRBJ2-7
CASSLFATGNYEQYF
TGTGCCAGCAGCTTGTTTGCGACAGGGAACTACGAGCAGTACTTC
>.|TRBV6-1|.|TRBJ1-6
CASSERGLNSPLHF
TGTGCCAGCAGTGAGCGGGGGCTAAATTCACCCCTCCACTTT
>once|TRBV4-1|TRBD2|TRBJ2-3
CASSQRMGLADGTDTQYF
TGCGCCAGCAGCCAAAGGATGGGACTAGCGGATGGCACAGATACGCAGTATTTT
>.|TRBV27|.|TRBJ1-1
CASSLSTGTEAFF
TGTGCCAGCAGTTTATCGACGGGGACTGAAGCTTTCTTT
>.|TRBV27|TRBD2|TRBJ2-3
CASSLLGVAGASTDTQYF
TGTGCCAGCAGTTTATTAGGGGTAGCGGGGGCTAGCACAGATACGCAGTATTTT
>few|TRBV27|.|TRBJ1-1
CASSRGGTPNTEAFF
TGTGCCAGCAGCCGTGGCGGGACTCCGAACACTGAAGCTTTCTTT
>.|TRBV27|TRBD2|TRBJ2-1
CASTSSGTSGVGEQFF
TGTGCCAGCACCTCTTCGGGGACTAGCGGGGTCGGTGAGCAGTTCTTC